This T cell receptor beta chain was found in a study of blood T cell repertoires in COVID-19. Study as a whole: T cells, B-cell-depleted T cells, or PBMCs supplied cDNA or gDNA.

Looked up from germline, CDR1 is SGHDT and CDR2 is YYEEEE. This CDR3 is built from 14 residues. With 4 bases clipped from V and 2 bases from J, the junction kept 1 base outside the gene matches. In the authors' methods: Nucleated cell number was recorded as an estimate derived from reference gene primer amplification. Assay used: immunoSEQ multiplex PCR; TCRdb lists only in-frame clones, some missing. D and trimming come from the DNA, and the V and J calls and clone size come from that table. The profile shows about 98,000 clones, about 85% of them singletons. This chain uses TRBV5-6 with TRBJ1-2; 11 bases agree with TRBD1. The sequencing sample was made of peripheral blood. This TCR was sampled from an elderly woman with acute or convalescent COVID-19. The CDR3 sequence: CASSRTGGNYGYTF. In DNA form, the CDR3 reads TGTGCCAGCAGCAGGACAGGGGGCAACTATGGCTACACCTTC. Looking up the rest from reference TRBV5-6 and TRBJ1-2 gives the full variable domain: DAGVTQSPTHLIKTRGQQVTLRCSPKSGHDTVSWYQQALGQGPQFIFQYYEEEERQRGNFPDRFSGHQFPNYSSELNVNALLLGDSALYLCASSRTGGNYGYTFGSGTRLTVV.